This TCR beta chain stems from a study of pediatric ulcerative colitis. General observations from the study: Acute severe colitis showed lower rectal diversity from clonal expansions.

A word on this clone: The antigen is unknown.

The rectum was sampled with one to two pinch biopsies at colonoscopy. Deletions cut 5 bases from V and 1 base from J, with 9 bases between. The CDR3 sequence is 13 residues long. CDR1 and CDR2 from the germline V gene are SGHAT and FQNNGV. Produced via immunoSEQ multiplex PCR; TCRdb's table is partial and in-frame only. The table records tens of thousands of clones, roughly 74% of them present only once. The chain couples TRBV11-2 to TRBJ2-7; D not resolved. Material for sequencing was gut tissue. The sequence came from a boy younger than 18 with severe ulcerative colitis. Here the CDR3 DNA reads TGTGCCAGCAGCCCAGACGAATCCTACGAGCAGTACTTC. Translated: CASSPDESYEQYF.